This TCR beta chain was retrieved from a study of blood T cell repertoires in COVID-19 (dated by TCRdb to about 2020). About the investigation overall: Samples from collaborators originated in the United States, Italy and Spain and spanned both the acute and convalescent phases of COVID-19. The repertoires were released in a freely available public database intended as a resource for research on the immune response to SARS-CoV-2. Where available, HLA class I and class II types were taken from metadata supplied by the sample provider and were not determined by assay-based typing. The samples were drawn from two sources: the first 160 participants of the ongoing ImmuneRACE study, and 1,000 to 1,500 subjects contributed by 6 global collaborators. Deeply sampled blood TCRbeta repertoires from subjects exposed to, actively infected with, or recovered from COVID-19 were included in the dataset. The prospective study material was composed of cDNA or gDNA derived from T cells, B-cell-depleted T cells, or PBMCs. Nearly every sample came with metadata listing a de-identified subject ID, COVID-19 status, age in years and sex.

The collaborating institutions used their own protocols to collect whole blood in K2EDTA tubes. Collaborator samples were shipped for TCRbeta analysis as frozen whole blood, isolated PBMCs, or DNA extracted from either sample type. Taken from the germline V gene, the CDR1 and CDR2 loops are SGHAT and FQNNGV. Trimming leaves V shorter by 3 bases and J shorter by 1 base, with the junction holding 5 bases beyond the gene matches. From its cysteine to its phenylalanine, the CDR3 spans 16 amino acids. CDR3 DNA is the only sequence kept; it has 48 bases, read in frame from the first base. TCRbeta CDR3 regions were amplified from genomic DNA by means of the immunoSEQ Assay, a bias-controlled multiplex PCR. Processing in the source paper ran as follows. Within the assay, amplification of reference gene primers was used to estimate how many nucleated cells each sample contained. To quantify the absolute abundance of each unique TCRbeta CDR3 rearrangement, sequence reads were collapsed and filtered. For each sample, productive Simpson clonality was calculated as the square root of Simpson's diversity index over productive rearrangements. Entries here come from immuneACCESS through TCRdb and include only in-frame sequences with V and J called. Some clones fail to appear in such tables; in the studies checked, an unresolved V gene covers under half of the shortfall, and the cause of the remainder is unknown. That table furnishes V, J and clone size, whereas the DNA furnished D and trimming. The sample includes about 380,000 clones, with 85% observed a single time. In total, the top ten clones hold 3.5% to 4% of the sample.

The study at large found these results: Clinical and demographic metadata were provided uncurated, with the amount varying by source and participant.

To note about this clone: Its antigen specificity is not known. Qualities for individual bases were not recorded, and no much larger clone is one base off.

The clonotype was recovered from a woman aged 18-35 years with acute or convalescent COVID-19. Here the chain combines TRBV11-2 and TRBJ1-1; 10 junctional bases match TRBD1. Sequenced material: peripheral blood. The DNA sequence is given as TGTGCCAGCAGCTTGGGGACAGGGGCTAGGAACACTGAAGCTTTCTTT. Translated, this gives CASSLGTGARNTEAFF.